This TCR beta chain was observed in a study of CD8 T cells in Susac syndrome. After extraction with the RNeasy kit, roughly 0.45 to 1 ug of the RNA was reverse transcribed using random hexamers. TCRdb independently ran MiXCR on the immunoSEQ multiplex PCR reads; one entry per CDR3 protein. This table has about 100,000 distinct CDR3 sequences, 85% to 95% appearing once. Both CD4+ and CD8+ T cells were negatively isolated, and TEMRA cells underwent FACS enrichment. The receptor was derived from a human donor in good health. Sequenced: CD8+ T cells from PBMCs.

For the CDR3, the DNA is TGTGCCAGCAGCTCGGGACAGGACTACGAGCAGTACTTC. Its protein product is CASSSGQDYEQYF. The V call is TRBV9, the J call TRBJ2-7, with 8 positions matching TRBD1. Germline values: CDR1 SGDLS, CDR2 YYNGEE. Unmatched junction bases numbered 3, after V lost 4 bases and J lost 3 bases. CDR3 size: 13 residues.